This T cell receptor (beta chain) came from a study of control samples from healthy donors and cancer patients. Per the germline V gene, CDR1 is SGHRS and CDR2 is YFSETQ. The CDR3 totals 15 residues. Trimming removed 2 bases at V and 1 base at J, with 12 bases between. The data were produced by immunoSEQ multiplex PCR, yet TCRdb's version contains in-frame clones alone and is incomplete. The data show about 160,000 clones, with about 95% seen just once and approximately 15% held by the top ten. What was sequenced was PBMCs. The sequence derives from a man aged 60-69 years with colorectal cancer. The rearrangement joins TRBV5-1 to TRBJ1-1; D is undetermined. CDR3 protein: CASSLIGNKNTEAFF. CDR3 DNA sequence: TGCGCCAGCAGCTTAATAGGGAACAAGAACACTGAAGCTTTCTTT.